These 18 T cell receptor beta chains were sequenced from one sample in a study of T-cell reconstitution after alpha-beta-depleted transplantation in children. Unique molecular identifiers were incorporated into the prepared TCRbeta library. TCRdb re-analysed the PCR reads in MiXCR, keeping a single row per CDR3 protein. The sample has under 750,000 distinct CDR3 sequences, 20% to 25% seen once. The input for sequencing was PBMCs, mostly from graft donor cells, taken 360 days after TCRalphabeta/CD19-depleted stem cell transplant. The receptors were sampled from a boy younger than two who had a stem cell transplant for acute myeloid leukemia, so the T cells may come from the graft donor.

This clonotype was observed at least ten times. This sequence joins TRBV5-1 and TRBJ2-7; 9 bases are shared with TRBD2. This CDR3 comprises 14 residues. Germline V gene sequence: CDR1 SGHRS, CDR2 YFSETQ. Unmatched junction bases numbered 6, after V lost 4 bases and J lost 4 bases. The CDR3 region is CASSPNLAGYEQYF. In DNA form, the CDR3 reads TGCGCCAGCAGCCCCAATCTAGCGGGGTACGAGCAGTACTTC.

This clonotype showed up just a few times. V gene TRBV12-3 or TRBV12-4 combines with J gene TRBJ2-1, with 10 bases lining up with TRBD2. The CDR3 consists of 14 residues. V trimming: 6 bases; J trimming: 8 bases; junction bases outside the gene matches: 7. The CDR3 nucleotides read TGTGCCAGCAGACCTAGCGGGGGAAGCTATGAGCAGTTCTTC. Translated, it gives CASRPSGGSYEQFF.

This clonotype has a count of ten or more. V and J are TRBV3-1 and TRBJ2-5; D is perhaps TRBD1 (5 bases). Trimming removed 4 bases at V and 4 bases at J, with 16 bases between. Germline values: CDR1 LGHDT, CDR2 YNNKEL (reference sequence). The CDR3 covers 15 residues. CDR3 loop: CASSRQWTNGETQYF. CDR3 nucleotides: TGTGCCAGCAGCCGACAGTGGACCAACGGAGAGACCCAGTACTTC.

The chain carries TRBV12-3 or TRBV12-4 and TRBJ2-3; the D gene could be TRBD1 or TRBD2 (6 bases each). The length of the CDR3 is 15 residues. Trimming stripped 2 bases from V and 7 bases from J, with 16 bases between. CDR3: CASSLQGTRGNTQYF. The CDR3 region has the DNA TGTGCCAGCAGTTTACAGGGGACCCGGGGGAATACGCAGTATTTT.

This clonotype was recorded a few times. The CDR3 loop reads CASSLRQGGNQPQHF. CDR3 bases: TGTGCCAGCAGCTTGCGACAGGGGGGCAATCAGCCCCAGCATTTT. V and J are TRBV7-2 and TRBJ1-5; 9 nucleotides match TRBD1. Trimming took 3 bases from V and 2 from J; bases not matched to a gene: 2. The CDR3 is 15 amino acids. The germline gives CDR1 SGHTA, CDR2 FQGNSA.

This clonotype was recorded a few times. The V call is TRBV20-1, the J call TRBJ1-5; D might be TRBD1 (6 bases). In germline, CDR1 is DFQATT, CDR2 SNEGSKA (reference sequence). This CDR3 is 14 amino acids long. Between the trimmed V and J ends, which lost 6 bases and 1 base, there was a span of 13 bases. CDR3 nucleotides: TGCAGTGCGGGAGACAGGAAGAGCAATCAGCCCCAGCATTTT. It yields the protein CSAGDRKSNQPQHF.

In regard to this clonotype: Compared with germline, one end of the junction differs, possibly owing to a read error. J is TRBJ1-1 and V is TRBV2; TRBD1 matches 12 bases. This CDR3 contains 17 residues. Per germline, CDR1 SNHLY and CDR2 FYNNEI. The CDR3 bases are TGTGTCAGCAGCAATCTGGAGGGACAGGGGGCCAACACTGAAGCTTTCTTT. Translated: CVSSNLEGQGANTEAFF.

This clonotype was seen more than once but under ten times. This chain connects TRBV20-1 to TRBJ2-7, with 9 bases identical to TRBD1. Per germline, CDR1 DFQATT and CDR2 SNEGSKA (reference sequence). Germline trimming cut 0 bases from V and 7 bases from J; bases unmatched to any gene: 7. CDR3 size: 14 residues. The CDR3 here is CSARDPGQGREQYF. CDR3 sequence (DNA): TGCAGTGCTAGAGACCCAGGACAGGGGAGGGAGCAGTACTTC.

Many counts were recorded for this clonotype. This sequence joins TRBV28 and TRBJ2-7; a weak D match, TRBD1 (6 bases). The CDR3 runs 13 residues. The V and J ends lost 4 bases and 2 bases respectively, with 9 bases between them. The germline gives CDR1 MDHEN, CDR2 SYDVKM. CDR3: CASSSTGTYEQYV. CDR3 in DNA: TGTGCCAGCAGTTCCACAGGGACCTACGAGCAGTACGTC.

This chain joins TRBV18 and TRBJ2-2; D might be TRBD2 (6 bases). The CDR3 is 15 amino acids. Germline V lookup: CDR1 KGHSH, CDR2 LQKENI. The V and J ends lost 0 bases and 4 bases respectively, with 9 bases between them. The CDR3 region has the DNA TGTGCCAGCTCACCACCGCAGGGAGGCACCGGGGAGCTGTTTTTT. As protein: CASSPPQGGTGELFF.

This clonotype was counted ten times or more. The chain is built from TRBV20-1 and TRBJ2-1, with a weak D call TRBD2 (5 bases). V lost 1 base and J 3 bases, leaving 10 bases between the germline ends. CDR3 length: 14 residues. CDR1 is DFQATT and CDR2 is SNEGSKA in the germline V gene (reference sequence). The CDR3 nucleotides read TGCAGTGCTAGAGCTGCGGGTCGCTACAATGAGCAGTTCTTC. This gives the protein CSARAAGRYNEQFF.

J is TRBJ2-3 and V is TRBV5-1; D is ambiguous. The CDR3 extends over 17 amino acids. Germline loops: CDR1 SGHRS, CDR2 YFSETQ. With 6 bases removed from V and 1 base from J, the gap between germline ends came to 21 bases. The CDR3 DNA reads as TGCGCCAGCACTTGGGCCCCTCTAGGAAGGGGCACAGATACGCAGTATTTT. This translates into CASTWAPLGRGTDTQYF. Together with reference TRBV5-1 and TRBJ2-3, the CDR3 gives the full variable domain: KAGVTQTPRYLIKTRGQQVTLSCSPISGHRSVSWYQQTPGQGLQFLFEYFSETQRNKGNFPGRFSGRQFSNSRSEMNVSTLELGDSALYLCASTWAPLGRGTDTQYFGPGTRLTVL.

This clonotype showed up just once. The chain employs TRBV24-1 and TRBJ2-2, with D unclear. The CDR3 length is 19 residues. V was shortened by 4 bases and J by 4 bases, with 24 bases between the two germline ends. Looked up from germline, CDR1 is KGHDR and CDR2 is SFDVKD. CDR3 coding DNA: TGTGCCACCAGTGACCCCTCCGGACGGCCCGATCGACCCACCGGGGAGCTGTTTTTT. As protein: CATSDPSGRPDRPTGELFF.

There are a few counts of this clonotype. The chain joins TRBV4-3 to TRBJ2-3; a possible D gene is TRBD2 (6 bases). V was pared by 3 bases and J by 8 bases, with 15 bases between. This CDR3 spans 14 amino acids. From germline, CDR1 is LGHNA and CDR2 YSLEER. The CDR3 sequence is CASSQGLISGTQYF. As DNA, the CDR3 is TGCGCCAGCAGCCAGGGACTTATTTCCGGTACGCAGTATTTT.

The chain employs TRBV10-3 and TRBJ2-3; D could derive from TRBD1 or TRBD2 (5 bases each). CDR1 ENHRY and CDR2 SYGVKD come from the germline V gene. Trimming took 9 bases from V and 8 from J, leaving 21 bases between them. This CDR3 is built from 14 residues. The CDR3 loop reads CAIRDPRHEGTQYF. The CDR3 DNA sequence: TGTGCCATTCGGGACCCACGCCACGAGGGTACGCAGTATTTT.

This clonotype was observed at least ten times. This chain joins TRBV28 and TRBJ2-1; D remains ambiguous. V was pared by 6 bases and J by 8 bases, with 8 bases between. The germline V gene encodes CDR1 MDHEN and CDR2 SYDVKM. This CDR3 region has 11 residues. CDR3 loop: CASSPAYEQFF. CDR3 nucleotides: TGTGCCAGCAGCCCTGCCTATGAGCAGTTCTTC.

This clonotype appeared a few times. The rearrangement links TRBV7-8 to TRBJ1-5, with D unresolved. V lost 1 base and J lost 1, with 8 bases in between. CDR3 length: 15 amino acids. Per the germline V gene, CDR1 is SGHVS and CDR2 is FQNEAQ. CDR3 sequence reads: CASSLEYVSNQPQHF. CDR3 in DNA: TGTGCCAGCAGCTTAGAATATGTGAGCAATCAGCCCCAGCATTTT.

This clonotype appeared many times. The genes are TRBV7-2 and TRBJ2-7; 7 bases agree with TRBD1. Trimming at V came to 3 bases and at J to 3 bases, leaving 5 bases not matched to a gene. Germline CDR1 and CDR2: SGHTA and FQGNSA. This CDR3 is 14 amino acids long. The CDR3 coding sequence is TGTGCCAGCAGCTTCGGGACAGCCATCTACGAGCAGTACGTC. Amino acids: CASSFGTAIYEQYV.